The 11 T cell receptor beta chains below were found in one sample sequenced in a study of T-cell reconstitution after alpha-beta-depleted transplantation in children. It was with unique molecular identifiers that the TCRbeta library was prepared. TCRdb re-called the PCR reads through MiXCR, storing one row per CDR3 protein. The table records hundreds of thousands of distinct CDR3 sequences, roughly 17% of them present only once. This material consisted of PBMCs from the stem cell graft donor, taken from the stem cell graft. These receptors came from a human donor who donated a stem cell graft to a child with acute myeloid leukemia.

Note on this clonotype: Just one base apart from a much larger clone, this may be a read error. The chain couples TRBV5-6 to TRBJ2-7; D is unclear. CDR1 and CDR2 from the germline V gene are SGHDT and YYEEEE. The length of the CDR3 is 14 residues. The CDR3 nucleotides are TGTGCCAGCAGCTTGGCCATGGGATTCTACGACCAGTACGTC. Its translation is CASSLAMGFYDQYV.

The chain combines TRBV12-3 or TRBV12-4 with TRBJ1-2; possible D gene TRBD1, 5 bases. The CDR3 covers 17 residues. Trimming took 6 bases from V and 4 from J, leaving 24 bases between them. CDR3 in DNA: TGTGCCAGCAGGACAACTCGGGACGGATCCTTGAGCTATGGCTACACCTTC. This sequence encodes CASRTTRDGSLSYGYTF.

This clonotype came up many times. The V and J genes are TRBV20-1 and TRBJ1-5; 12 bases agree with TRBD1. V lost 2 bases, J lost 9 bases, and 5 bases stayed unmatched. Germline lookup yields CDR1 DFQATT and CDR2 SNEGSKA (reference sequence). The CDR3 spans 14 residues. The CDR3 DNA sequence: TGCAGTGCTAGAATGGGACAGGGGGCCCGGCCCCAGCATTTT. Amino acid sequence: CSARMGQGARPQHF.

V gene TRBV7-6 combines with J gene TRBJ2-5; D not resolved. The CDR3 loop spans 14 amino acids. The V gene's germline CDR1 is SGHVS and CDR2 FNYEAQ. V was pared by 5 bases and J by 3 bases, with 13 bases between. The CDR3 loop is CASSPRVGEETQYF. CDR3 nucleotides: TGTGCCAGCAGCCCCCGGGTCGGAGAAGAGACCCAGTACTTC.

V gene TRBV7-9 combines with J gene TRBJ1-4; maybe TRBD1 (5 bases). CDR1 and CDR2 (germline): SEHNR, FQNEAQ (reference sequence). The CDR3 is 14 amino acids. The V end was cut by 2 bases, the J end by 6 bases, with 10 bases between. This CDR3 is CASSLPGTYEKLFF. In DNA form, the CDR3 reads TGTGCCAGCAGCTTACCCGGGACGTATGAAAAACTGTTTTTT.

This clonotype was detected ten times or more. V is TRBV27 and J is TRBJ2-5; D could derive from TRBD1 or TRBD2 (5 bases each). V lost 7 bases to trimming and J lost 5 bases, with 8 bases between them. In germline, CDR1 is MNHEY, CDR2 SMNVEV (reference sequence). The CDR3 is 11 residues long. The CDR3 sequence: CASTEGETQYF. CDR3 bases: TGTGCCAGCACCGAGGGGGAGACCCAGTACTTC.

The chain links TRBV28 to TRBJ2-3, with TRBD1 matching over 8 bases. The J segment lost 1 base and the V segment lost 5 bases, leaving 5 bases of the junction unmatched. The CDR3 loop spans 15 amino acids. Germline CDR1 and CDR2: MDHEN and SYDVKM. CDR3 DNA: TGTGCCAGCAGTGCCCCGGGACAGGGCACAGATACGCAGTATTTT. This encodes CASSAPGQGTDTQYF.

This clonotype came up a few times. The V and J genes are TRBV12-3 or TRBV12-4 and TRBJ2-3; 9 bases line up with TRBD2. Germline trimming cut 8 bases from V and 3 bases from J; bases unmatched to any gene: 6. The length of the CDR3 is 14 residues. Written as DNA, the CDR3 is TGTGCCAGCGGGACTAGCTCGAAGACAGATACGCAGTATTTT. It specifies CASGTSSKTDTQYF.

This clonotype was observed a few times. The chain is built from TRBV10-3 and TRBJ2-1, with a possible D match to TRBD2 (5 bases). CDR3 length: 15 residues. From germline, CDR1 is ENHRY and CDR2 SYGVKD. Trimming took off 0 bases at V and 4 bases at J, with 10 bases between the two ends. CDR3 amino acids: CAISESGRAYNEQFF. As DNA, the CDR3 is TGTGCCATCAGTGAGTCAGGGCGGGCTTACAATGAGCAGTTCTTC.

This clonotype turned up a few times. The CDR3 bases are TGCGCCAGCAGCTTGAGTCGGGGGGCAGAACAGGGGGAGCAGTACGTC. This sequence encodes CASSLSRGAEQGEQYV. The chain recombines TRBV5-1 with TRBJ2-7, with D possibly being TRBD1 or TRBD2 (7 bases each). V lost 1 base to trimming and J lost 7 bases, with 21 bases between them. The CDR3 spans 16 residues. The germline V gene has CDR1 SGHRS and CDR2 YFSETQ.

This clonotype was seen many times. The chain has TRBV9 and TRBJ2-3; D might be TRBD2 (6 bases). Per the germline V gene, CDR1 is SGDLS and CDR2 is YYNGEE. Trimming shortened V by 4 bases and J by 4 bases, and 19 bases separated the two germline ends. The CDR3 runs to 16 residues. CDR3 sequence reads: CASSPLDGGPSDTQYF. CDR3 nucleotide sequence: TGTGCCAGCAGCCCTTTGGACGGGGGTCCCTCAGATACGCAGTATTTT.